This is a list of T cell receptor beta chains from one sample in a study of T cells in Graves' hyperthyroidism and ophthalmopathy. TCRdb used MiXCR to reprocess the multiplex PCR reads, holding one entry per CDR3 protein. The data contain roughly 300,000 distinct CDR3 sequences, roughly 21% of them seen just once; the ten biggest clones take up around 50%. The source material was blood. These receptors came from a woman aged 50 to 65 with Graves' hyperthyroidism. CDR3s include the opening cysteine and the closing phenylalanine or tryptophan. A D gene is named only where the DNA matches it firmly. Some rows mark clone size as missing; the rest say once, few, many or name a class of expanded clone.

CASSWMGQRSYGYTF	TGTGCCAGCAGTTGGATGGGACAGAGATCCTATGGCTACACCTTC	TRBJ1-2	TRBV12-3/TRBV12-4	.	15	TRBD1
CASSPRADRLTGELFF	TGTGCCAGCAGCCCCCGGGCGGACAGGCTCACCGGGGAGCTGTTTTTT	TRBJ2-2	TRBV11-2	many	16	TRBD1
CASSPGGGEETQYF	TGTGCCAGCAGCCCTGGGGGGGGCGAAGAGACCCAGTACTTC	TRBJ2-5	TRBV7-2	.	14	.
CASSVESTDTQYF	TGTGCCAGCAGCGTAGAATCGACAGATACGCAGTATTTT	TRBJ2-3	TRBV9	many	13	.
CASRLQGESNTQYF	TGTGCCAGCAGGCTACAGGGCGAATCGAATACGCAGTATTTT	TRBJ2-3	TRBV6-1	many	14	.
CSARDGTSGLSSSYNEQFF	TGCAGTGCTAGAGATGGGACTAGCGGGCTCAGCAGCTCCTACAATGAGCAGTTCTTC	TRBJ2-1	TRBV20-1	few	19	TRBD2
CSARTLTSGANTGELFF	TGCAGCGCCCGAACCTTGACTAGCGGGGCCAACACCGGGGAGCTGTTTTTT	TRBJ2-2	TRBV29-1	many	17	TRBD2
CSAPNIGDYEQYF	TGCAGTGCCCCGAACATTGGGGACTACGAGCAGTACTTC	TRBJ2-7	TRBV20-1	.	13	.
CASSNGQAMNTEAFF	TGCGCCAGCAGCAACGGACAGGCGATGAACACTGAAGCTTTCTTT	TRBJ1-1	TRBV5-1	many	15	TRBD1
CASSFLFRGPFYGYTF	TGTGCCAGCAGCTTCCTTTTCAGGGGGCCTTTCTATGGCTACACCTTC	TRBJ1-2	TRBV7-9	many	16	TRBD1
CASSLRNTEAFF	TGTGCCAGCAGTTTGAGGAACACTGAAGCTTTCTTT	TRBJ1-1	TRBV12-3/TRBV12-4	many	12	.
CARGGGHDTQYF	TGTGCGAGGGGGGGGGGCCACGATACGCAGTATTTT	TRBJ2-3	TRBV30	many	12	.
CASSVVGQTPSYNEQFF	TGTGCCAGCAGCGTAGTAGGACAGACTCCCTCCTACAATGAGCAGTTCTTC	TRBJ2-1	TRBV9	few	17	.
CAISGAGHGYTF	TGTGCCATCAGTGGGGCAGGCCATGGCTACACCTTC	TRBJ1-2	TRBV10-3	few	12	.
CASSPARDGGYTF	TGTGCCAGCTCACCAGCCCGGGACGGGGGCTACACCTTC	TRBJ1-2	TRBV18	many	13	.
CASSYAGGGITGTQYF	TGTGCCAGCAGTTACGCCGGGGGGGGCATCACAGGTACGCAGTATTTT	TRBJ2-3	TRBV6-2/TRBV6-3	few	16	TRBD2
CASDRGYGYTF	TGTGCCAGTGACAGGGGCTATGGCTACACCTTC	TRBJ1-2	TRBV28	few	11	TRBD1
CSVGDPGEQYF	TGCAGCGTTGGGGATCCGGGCGAGCAGTACTTC	TRBJ2-7	TRBV29-1	many	11	.
CSVEGQTGELFF	TGCAGCGTTGAAGGGCAAACCGGGGAGCTGTTTTTT	TRBJ2-2	TRBV29-1	few	12	.
CASSPLTGWNTGELFF	TGTGCCAGCAGTCCACTAACAGGGTGGAACACCGGGGAGCTGTTTTTT	TRBJ2-2	TRBV27	many	16	.
CAWSIHRNTEAFF	TGTGCCTGGTCCATCCACAGGAACACTGAAGCTTTCTTT	TRBJ1-1	TRBV30	.	13	.